Reported below is one T cell receptor beta chain. These data are taken from a study of somatic mutations in cytotoxic T cells in rheumatoid arthritis. Using immunoSEQ multiplex PCR, the repertoire was profiled, and TCRdb retains in-frame clones only, with some absent. Of under 20,000 clones in the sample, less than 90% are singletons; the top ten hold around 9.3%. Trimming took off 0 bases at V and 11 bases at J, with 13 bases between the two ends. The CDR3 runs to 13 residues. Germline V gene data show CDR1 as ENHRY and CDR2 as SYGVKD. The sequenced sample consisted of CD8+ T cells sorted from blood. This chain uses TRBV10-3 with TRBJ1-1; no firm D call. The receptor was isolated from an adult with rheumatoid arthritis. The DNA for the CDR3 is TGTGCCATCAGTGAGTCGTGGCAGCTGGTGGCTTTCTTT. Amino acid sequence: CAISESWQLVAFF.